The TCR beta chain described here comes from a study of STAT3 mutations in large granular lymphocyte leukemia. Study summary: More than half of T-LGLL patients received immunosuppressive therapy.

Study-level results: Every T-cell large granular lymphocyte leukemia patient had at least one immunodominant TCR beta clonotype. In about 30% of the 18 patients, new TCR clonotypes emerged after therapy.

J lost 5 bases, V lost 4 bases, and 12 bases had no gene match. This CDR3 comprises 17 residues. Per the germline V gene, CDR1 is SGHNT and CDR2 is YYREEE (reference sequence). For this clone: Its antigen is still unknown.

TCRdb's table, derived via immunoSEQ multiplex PCR, lists solely in-frame clones and lacks some. The sample holds more than 10,000 clones; 81% are singletons and the top ten take roughly 49%. This TCR came from a man aged 60-69 years with T-cell large granular lymphocyte leukemia. Some clones in this sample may be carry-over from other donors' samples. Specimen: peripheral blood mononuclear cells. The chain uses TRBV5-4 and TRBJ2-1, with TRBD2 identical over 10 bases. CDR3 residues: CASSPSLAGVWNNEQFF. The CDR3 DNA follows: TGTGCCAGCAGCCCGTCCCTAGCGGGAGTTTGGAACAATGAGCAGTTCTTC.